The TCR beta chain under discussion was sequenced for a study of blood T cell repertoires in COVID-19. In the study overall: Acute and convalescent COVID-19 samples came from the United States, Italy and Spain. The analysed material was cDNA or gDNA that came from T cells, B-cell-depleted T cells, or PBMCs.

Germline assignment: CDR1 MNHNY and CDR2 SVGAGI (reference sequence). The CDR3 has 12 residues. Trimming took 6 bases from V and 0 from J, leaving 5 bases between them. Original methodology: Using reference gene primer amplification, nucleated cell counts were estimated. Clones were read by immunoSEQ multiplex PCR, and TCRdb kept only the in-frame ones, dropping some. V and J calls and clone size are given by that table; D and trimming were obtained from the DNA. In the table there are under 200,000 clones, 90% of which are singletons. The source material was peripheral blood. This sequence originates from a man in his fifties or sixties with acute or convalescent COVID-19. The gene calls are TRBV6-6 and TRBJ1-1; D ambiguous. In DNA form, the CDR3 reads TGTGCCAGCAGACCAGTGAACACTGAAGCTTTCTTT. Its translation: CASRPVNTEAFF.